The rows below give T cell receptor beta chains drawn from one sample of a study of T-cell reconstitution after alpha-beta-depleted transplantation in children. One entry per CDR3 protein, called by TCRdb with MiXCR from the PCR reads. In the table there are 600,000 to 800,000 distinct CDR3 sequences, under 15% of which are singletons. This specimen consisted of PBMCs, obtained before TCRalphabeta/CD19-depleted stem cell transplant. Source of these receptors: a girl under 10 years old with congenital amegakaryocytic thrombocytopenia, due to receive a stem cell transplant. CDR3s include the opening cysteine and the closing phenylalanine or tryptophan. A D gene is named only where the DNA matches it firmly. A clone size is listed for some rows: how often the clone was seen (once, few, many), or a class if it is expanded.

>TRBV12-3/TRBV12-4|few|TRBJ2-1|TRBD2
TGTGCCAGCAGTCCCGGGCTATTACTAGCGGCAAGATCCTACAATGAGCAGTTCTTC
CASSPGLLLAARSYNEQFF
>TRBV6-1|NA|TRBJ2-7|TRBD1
TGTGCCAGCAGTATGCGGACAGGGGTCGCCTACGAGCAGTACTTC
CASSMRTGVAYEQYF
>TRBV5-5|many|TRBJ2-3|NA
TGTGCCAGCAGCTGGGAACCACGACTGATCACAGATACGCAGTATTTT
CASSWEPRLITDTQYF
>TRBV12-3/TRBV12-4|NA|TRBJ1-4|NA
TGTGCCAGCACCGTCTTTAATGAAAAACTGTTTTTT
CASTVFNEKLFF
>TRBV5-1|few|TRBJ1-1|NA
TGCGCCAGCAGCTTGGTAGCAGTGAACACTGAAGCTTTCTTT
CASSLVAVNTEAFF
>TRBV19|few|TRBJ2-6|TRBD1
TGTGCCAGTAATACGGGACAGCATGGTTACTCTGGGGCCAACGTCCTGACTTTC
CASNTGQHGYSGANVLTF
>TRBV27|many|TRBJ1-4|NA
TGTGCCAGCAGTTGGGCCTATAATGAAAAACTGTTTTTT
CASSWAYNEKLFF
>TRBV5-1|many|TRBJ1-2|NA
TGCGCCAGCAGCTTACAGGAGACCTCTGGTGGCTACACCTTC
CASSLQETSGGYTF
>TRBV20-1|many|TRBJ2-6|NA
TGCAGTGCTCCCCATACCACTAGGGCCTCTGGGGCCAACGTCCTGACTTTC
CSAPHTTRASGANVLTF
>TRBV18|few|TRBJ2-4|TRBD2
TGTGCCAGCTCACCTAGCGGGAGACCCAAAAACATTCAGTACTTC
CASSPSGRPKNIQYF
>TRBV18|NA|TRBJ2-3|NA
TGTGCCAGCTCACTTAGTTCTCCCCCGGATACGCAGTATTTT
CASSLSSPPDTQYF
>TRBV11-2|NA|TRBJ2-2|NA
TGTGCCAGCAGCTGGCCCCTTCCGGTAGCGAGAATTGGGGAGCTGTTTTTT
CASSWPLPVARIGELFF
>TRBV15|few|TRBJ2-7|TRBD2
TGTGCCACCAGCAGACCAACGGGACTAGCGGGAAACTACGAGCAGTACTTC
CATSRPTGLAGNYEQYF
>TRBV12-3/TRBV12-4|many|TRBJ2-3|NA
TGTGCCAGCAGCTCCCGACCCTGGGATACGCAGTATTTT
CASSSRPWDTQYF
>TRBV5-5|NA|TRBJ2-1|TRBD2
TGTGCCAGCAGCTTGGCCGGGCGGGGGGACCCCAATGAGCAGTTCTTC
CASSLAGRGDPNEQFF
>TRBV20-1|few|TRBJ2-5|NA
TGCAGTGCTAGGCTAGCCGCGGAGACCCAGTACTTC
CSARLAAETQYF
>TRBV7-3|NA|TRBJ1-1|NA
TGTGCCAGCAGCTCCGACAGTAATCAGGGCACTGAAGCTTTCTTT
CASSSDSNQGTEAFF
>TRBV12-3/TRBV12-4|many|TRBJ1-6|TRBD1
TGTGCCAGCAGCCACCACGGACAGGGGCCCTATAATTCACCCCTCCACTTT
CASSHHGQGPYNSPLHF
>TRBV18|few|TRBJ2-1|TRBD2
TGTGCCAGCTCACCTAGGGCTAGCGGGATGAATGAGCAGTTCTTC
CASSPRASGMNEQFF
>TRBV7-8|NA|TRBJ1-1|TRBD1
TGTGCCAGCAGCTTAGCTGCAGGGGGCTTTGCTTTCTTT
CASSLAAGGFAFF
>TRBV12-3/TRBV12-4|many|TRBJ1-3|NA
TGTGCCAGCACCCCGGACAGAAACACCATATATTTT
CASTPDRNTIYF
>TRBV5-1|many|TRBJ1-4|TRBD1
TGCGCCAGCAGATGGATCGGACAGGACGAAAAACTGTTTTTT
CASRWIGQDEKLFF
>TRBV25-1|few|TRBJ2-7|TRBD1
TGTGCCAGCAGTGAAGTTACTTCGGACAGGGGAGGCGAGCAGTACTTC
CASSEVTSDRGGEQYF
>TRBV4-1|NA|TRBJ2-3|TRBD2
TGCGCCAGCAGCCAGTCTAGCGGGGTCACAGATACGCAGTATTTT
CASSQSSGVTDTQYF
>TRBV5-1|many|TRBJ2-1|NA
TGCGCCAGCAGCTTTGCCGGGACTCCACACAATGAGCAGTTCTTC
CASSFAGTPHNEQFF
>TRBV6-1|many|TRBJ1-5|NA
TGTGCCAGTGACTCCGGGACACCTTATCAGCCCCAGCATTTT
CASDSGTPYQPQHF
>TRBV7-6|NA|TRBJ2-3|TRBD2
TGTGCCAGCAGCCCTACGTTACTAGCGGGCGGAGTAGATACGCAGTATTTT
CASSPTLLAGGVDTQYF
>TRBV7-3|few|TRBJ1-1|NA
TGTGCCAGCAGCTTAACCCCCTACACTGAAGCTTTCTTT
CASSLTPYTEAFF
>TRBV10-3|few|TRBJ2-4|TRBD1
TGTGCCATCAGTGATCCGGGACAGGGAAACATTCAGTACTTC
CAISDPGQGNIQYF
>TRBV12-3/TRBV12-4|NA|TRBJ2-1|TRBD2
TGTGCCAGCAGTTTAGGTAGTGGCCTAGCGGAGCTCAATGAGCAGTTCTTC
CASSLGSGLAELNEQFF
>TRBV12-3/TRBV12-4|many|TRBJ2-5|NA
TGTGCCAGCAGTTCCGGGGGAGAGACCCAGTACTTC
CASSSGGETQYF
>TRBV24-1|many|TRBJ2-1|NA
TGTGCCACCGGGGAACCGGGACCGAGCTCCTACAATGAGCAGTTCTTC
CATGEPGPSSYNEQFF
>TRBV10-3|many|TRBJ2-7|NA
TGTGCCATCAGTGAGCGGAGCGGGTTGTACGAGCAGTACTTC
CAISERSGLYEQYF